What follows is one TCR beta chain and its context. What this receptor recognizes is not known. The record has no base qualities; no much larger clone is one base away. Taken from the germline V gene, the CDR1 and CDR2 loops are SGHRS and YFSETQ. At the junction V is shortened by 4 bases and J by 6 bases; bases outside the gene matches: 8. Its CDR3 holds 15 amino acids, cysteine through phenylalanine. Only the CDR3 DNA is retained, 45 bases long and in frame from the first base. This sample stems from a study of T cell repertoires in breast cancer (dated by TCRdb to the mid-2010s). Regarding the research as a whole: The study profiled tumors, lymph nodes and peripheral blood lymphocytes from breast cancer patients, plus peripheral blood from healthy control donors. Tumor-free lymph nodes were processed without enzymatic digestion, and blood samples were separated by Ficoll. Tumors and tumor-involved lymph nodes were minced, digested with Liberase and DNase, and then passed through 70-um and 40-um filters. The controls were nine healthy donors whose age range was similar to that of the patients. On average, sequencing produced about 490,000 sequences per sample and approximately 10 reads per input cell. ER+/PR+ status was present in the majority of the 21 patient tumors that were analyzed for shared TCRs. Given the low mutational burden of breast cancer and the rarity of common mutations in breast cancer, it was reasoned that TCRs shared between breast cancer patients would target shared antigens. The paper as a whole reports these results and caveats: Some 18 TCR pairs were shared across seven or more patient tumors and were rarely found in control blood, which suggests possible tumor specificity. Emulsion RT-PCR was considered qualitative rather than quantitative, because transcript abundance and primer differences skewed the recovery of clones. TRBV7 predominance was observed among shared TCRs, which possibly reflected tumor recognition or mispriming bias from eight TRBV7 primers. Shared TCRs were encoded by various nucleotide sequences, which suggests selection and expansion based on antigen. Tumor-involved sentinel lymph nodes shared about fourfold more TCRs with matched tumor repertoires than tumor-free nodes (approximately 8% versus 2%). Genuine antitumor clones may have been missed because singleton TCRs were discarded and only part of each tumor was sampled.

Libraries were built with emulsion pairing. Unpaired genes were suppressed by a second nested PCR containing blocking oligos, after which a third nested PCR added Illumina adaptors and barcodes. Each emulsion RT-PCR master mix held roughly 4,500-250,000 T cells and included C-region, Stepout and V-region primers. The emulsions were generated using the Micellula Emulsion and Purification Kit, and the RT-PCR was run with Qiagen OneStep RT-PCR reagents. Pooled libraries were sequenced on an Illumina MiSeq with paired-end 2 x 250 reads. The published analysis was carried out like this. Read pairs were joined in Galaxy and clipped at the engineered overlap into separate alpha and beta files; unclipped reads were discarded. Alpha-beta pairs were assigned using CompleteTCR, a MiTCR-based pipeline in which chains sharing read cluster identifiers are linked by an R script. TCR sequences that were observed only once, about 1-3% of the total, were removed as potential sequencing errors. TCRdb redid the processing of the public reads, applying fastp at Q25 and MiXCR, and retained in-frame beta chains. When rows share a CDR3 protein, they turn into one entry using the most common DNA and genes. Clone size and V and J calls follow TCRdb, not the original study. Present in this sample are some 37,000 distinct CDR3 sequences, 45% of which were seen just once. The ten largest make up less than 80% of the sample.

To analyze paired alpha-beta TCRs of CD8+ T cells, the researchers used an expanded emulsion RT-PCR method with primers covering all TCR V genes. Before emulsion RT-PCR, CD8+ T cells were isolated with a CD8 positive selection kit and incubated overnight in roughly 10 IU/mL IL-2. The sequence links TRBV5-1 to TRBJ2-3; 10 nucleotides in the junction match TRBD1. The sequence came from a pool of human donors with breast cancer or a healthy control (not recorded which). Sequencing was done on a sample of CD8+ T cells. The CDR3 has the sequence CASSQSGQGVDTQYF. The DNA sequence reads TGCGCCAGCAGCCAATCCGGACAGGGGGTTGATACGCAGTATTTT.